This entry describes one T cell receptor (beta chain). Its specificity is not known. The sample belongs to a study of beta chain features in type 1 diabetes. Study-level findings and limits: HLA influence on TCRB rearrangement stayed unresolved here. A moderate, significant TCRB CDR3 shortening appeared in type 1 diabetes across four CD4+ subsets. Patients' naive, central memory and regulatory TCRB repertoires appeared more alike than those of healthy donors.

Expressed TCRB transcripts were sequenced after all isolated RNA was converted to cDNA. Data came from immunoSEQ multiplex PCR; TCRdb stores just in-frame clones and leaves some out. Here the sample spans a few hundred thousand clones, about 10% being singletons. V was clipped by 4 bases and J by 0 bases, with 8 bases between them. This CDR3 contains 14 residues. Germline loops: CDR1 SGDLS, CDR2 YYNGEE. Sequencing was done on a sample of central memory CD4+ T cells from blood. The chain links TRBV9 to TRBJ1-3; D is uncertain. This receptor was obtained from a man younger than 45 with type 1 diabetes. Written as DNA, the CDR3 is TGTGCCAGCAGCCCCCAGAGCTCTGGAAACACCATATATTTT. Residues: CASSPQSSGNTIYF. Combining the CDR3 with reference TRBV9 and TRBJ1-3 gives the whole variable domain DSGVTQTPKHLITATGQRVTLRCSPRSGDLSVYWYQQSLDQGLQFLIQYYNGEERAKGNILERFSAQQFPDLHSELNLSSLELGDSALYFCASSPQSSGNTIYFGEGSWLTVV.